A selection of T cell receptor beta chains follows, all from one sample in a study of shared clonotypes between healthy human individuals. Clones were sequenced by immunoSEQ multiplex PCR, and TCRdb holds only the in-frame ones, with some missing. The sample holds 2 million to 2.5 million clones, 95% seen once. Sequenced sample: naive CD4+ T cells sorted from blood. The receptors were gathered from a young man in good health. CDR3s include the opening cysteine and the closing phenylalanine or tryptophan. The D gene is left open where the match is weak. Size is stated for part of the rows, as once, few or many counts, or as a class when the clone is expanded.

j_call v_call clone_size d_call cdr3_nt cdr3_aa
TRBJ2-2 TRBV6-5 - - TGTGCCAGCAGTTCAACCGGGACAACGAACACCGGGGAGCTGTTTTTT CASSSTGTTNTGELFF
TRBJ2-5 TRBV7-2 few TRBD2 TGTGCCAGCAGCTTACCCGCGGGAGGGGAGACCCAGTACTTC CASSLPAGGETQYF
TRBJ2-5 TRBV5-1 - TRBD2 TGCGCCAGCAGCAGCGGGGTGGGCCAAGAGACCCAGTACTTC CASSSGVGQETQYF
TRBJ1-2 TRBV7-9 - - TGTGCCAGCAGCTTAGGGGGGCGCGACTATGGCTACACCTTC CASSLGGRDYGYTF
TRBJ1-2 TRBV5-5 - TRBD1 TGTGCCAGCAGCTTCCCGGACAGGCCCTATGGCTACACCTTC CASSFPDRPYGYTF
TRBJ2-3 TRBV11-2 - - TGTGCCAGCACTGAATGGGGGACAGATACGCAGTATTTT CASTEWGTDTQYF
TRBJ1-2 TRBV5-6 - - TGTGCCAGCAGCTTGGGATTTGGGAACACCTTC CASSLGFGNTF
TRBJ1-1 TRBV4-1 - TRBD1 TGCGCCAGCAGCCCCACAGGGGGACAGGGGGTGGTTCGGAACACTGAAGCTTTCTTT CASSPTGGQGVVRNTEAFF
TRBJ1-3 TRBV7-2 once TRBD1 TGTGCCAGCAGCCGGATGGGTAAGGGGACAGGCTCTGGAAACACCATATATTTT CASSRMGKGTGSGNTIYF
TRBJ1-2 TRBV6-6 - - TGTGCCAGCAGTAGGCATGTCTACTATGGCTACACCTTC CASSRHVYYGYTF
TRBJ2-3 TRBV4-2 - TRBD2 TGTGCCAGCAGCCAAGAAGGTAGCGGGGGGGCCCGGGCAGATACGCAGTATTTT CASSQEGSGGARADTQYF
TRBJ1-6 TRBV5-6 - - TGTGCCAGCAGGGTACAGGGAATCGATTCACCCCTCCACTTT CASRVQGIDSPLHF
TRBJ2-2 TRBV6-4 - TRBD2 TGTGCCCCAATGGGGACTAGCGGGCACCTTACGAACACCGGGGAGCTGTTTTTT CAPMGTSGHLTNTGELFF
TRBJ1-4 TRBV7-6 - - TGTGCCAGCAGCCCCCGCCGGCGAACTAATGAAAAACTGTTTTTT CASSPRRRTNEKLFF
TRBJ1-2 TRBV4-3 - - TGCGCCAGCAGCCAAGATCGAGGGGTCTATGGCTACACCTTC CASSQDRGVYGYTF
TRBJ1-1 TRBV19 - - TGTGCCAGTAGTAGCACAGTGAACACTGAAGCTTTCTTT CASSSTVNTEAFF
TRBJ1-4 TRBV4-1 - - TGCGCCAGCAGCCCTGGACAGTCAACTAATGAAAAACTGTTTTTT CASSPGQSTNEKLFF
TRBJ2-7 TRBV9 - TRBD1 TGTGCCAGCAGCTCCGGGACAGGCCTCTACGAGCAGTACTTC CASSSGTGLYEQYF
TRBJ1-5 TRBV7-9 - - TGTGCCAGCAGCTTAGGGGAAGACAGGCCAAATCAGCCCCAGCATTTT CASSLGEDRPNQPQHF
TRBJ2-7 TRBV27 few - TGTGCCAGCAGTTTATTGGGGACTGGACAACACGAGCAGTACTTC CASSLLGTGQHEQYF
TRBJ2-5 TRBV25-1 - TRBD1 TGTGCCAGCAGGCAGCAAACAGGGGTCCAAGAGACCCAGTACTTC CASRQQTGVQETQYF
TRBJ2-3 TRBV10-3 once - TGTGCCATCAGTACTCCCCGCGGGGGCACAGATACGCAGTATTTT CAISTPRGGTDTQYF
TRBJ2-5 TRBV15 - - TGTGCCACCAGGTTCGGCGGCCAAGAGACCCAGTACTTC CATRFGGQETQYF
TRBJ2-3 TRBV10-3 - TRBD2 TGTGCCATCAGAAAGCGGGAGGGCCAGGAGGGCACAGATACGCAGTATTTT CAIRKREGQEGTDTQYF
TRBJ1-1 TRBV27 - TRBD1 TGTGCCAGCAGTGCAAGTCCCGGGACAGCGAACACTGAAGCTTTCTTT CASSASPGTANTEAFF
TRBJ1-2 TRBV6-1 - - TGTGCCAGCAGTGAATATCGGGGAAACTATGGCTACACCTTC CASSEYRGNYGYTF
TRBJ2-7 TRBV18 - TRBD1 TGTGCCAGCTCCCAAGCATCCTCCAGGACAGGGGCTTACGAGCAGTACTTC CASSQASSRTGAYEQYF
TRBJ1-1 TRBV28 - - TGTGCCACCAATAATGCTGGTCTCGAAGCTTTCTTT CATNNAGLEAFF
TRBJ2-1 TRBV5-1 - - TGCGCCAGCAGCTTGGCCGGAAGGCGGGATCACAATGAGCAGTTCTTC CASSLAGRRDHNEQFF
TRBJ1-1 TRBV2 - - TGTGCCAGCAGTGGGGACGGGCCCCCTGAAGCTTTCTTT CASSGDGPPEAFF
TRBJ1-4 TRBV9 once - TGTGCCAGCAGCGGACAGGAAGGGGGTAATCAAAAACTGTTTTTT CASSGQEGGNQKLFF
TRBJ2-3 TRBV6-6 once - TGTGCCAGCAGTTACCTAGAGGATACGCAGTATTTT CASSYLEDTQYF
TRBJ1-1 TRBV13 - - TGTGCCAGCAGGTTAACCGCCCCCGATTTGACTGAAGCTTTCTTT CASRLTAPDLTEAFF
TRBJ2-2 TRBV9 - - TGTGCCAGCAGCGCCCAAGTTGGGAACACCGGGGAGCTGTTTTTT CASSAQVGNTGELFF
TRBJ1-5 TRBV5-1 - - TGCGCCAGCAGCTTCTCAGGGGTTCAGCCCCAGCATTTT CASSFSGVQPQHF